A selection of T cell receptor beta chains follows, all from one sample in a study of CD8 T cells in ankylosing spondylitis. TCRdb analysed the 5' RACE reads with MiXCR anew, one entry per CDR3 protein. Among 470,000 or so distinct CDR3 sequences, 25% to 30% were seen once, and the ten largest hold 0.89%. The sample consisted of blood, either unsorted or a sorted T cell fraction (not recorded which). Receptor source: a male donor with ankylosing spondylitis. CDR3s include the opening cysteine and the closing phenylalanine or tryptophan. The order of the fields is CDR3 protein, CDR3 DNA, CDR3 length, J gene, V gene, D gene, clone size. D genes are given only for firm matches. Expanded clones are given a class, and other clones once, few, many or no size at all.

CASSFGNLNTGELFF,TGTGCCAGCAGCTTCGGGAACCTGAACACCGGGGAGCTGTTTTTT,15,TRBJ2-2,TRBV5-4,-,-
CSARAIAASAYNEQFF,TGCAGTGCTAGAGCTATAGCGGCCTCGGCCTACAATGAGCAGTTCTTC,16,TRBJ2-1,TRBV20-1,-,-
CATRGPQGSGDTGELFF,TGTGCCACCAGAGGCCCACAGGGATCCGGCGACACCGGGGAGCTGTTTTTT,17,TRBJ2-2,TRBV24-1,-,few
CSVESLTGNTEAFF,TGCAGCGTTGAGAGTCTGACAGGAAACACTGAAGCTTTCTTT,14,TRBJ1-1,TRBV29-1,-,-
CATSGKGSSGRGFTDTQYF,TGTGCCACCAGTGGTAAGGGGTCTAGCGGGAGAGGATTTACAGATACGCAGTATTTT,19,TRBJ2-3,TRBV24-1,TRBD2,few
CATSDLQGALPNEQFF,TGTGCCACCAGTGATTTGCAGGGGGCGCTCCCCAATGAGCAGTTCTTC,16,TRBJ2-1,TRBV24-1,TRBD1,few
CASGYGSNQPQHF,TGTGCCAGTGGATACGGGAGCAATCAGCCCCAGCATTTT,13,TRBJ1-5,TRBV19,-,few
CASSLTAGGDQPQHF,TGTGCCAGCAGCCTTACCGCAGGGGGCGACCAGCCCCAGCATTTT,15,TRBJ1-5,TRBV9,TRBD1,-
CASTLTGSTDTQYF,TGTGCCAGCACTCTGACAGGGAGCACAGATACGCAGTATTTT,14,TRBJ2-3,TRBV12-3/TRBV12-4,TRBD1,few
CASSPGQGAYQPQHF,TGCGCCAGCAGCCCGGGACAGGGGGCTTATCAGCCCCAGCATTTT,15,TRBJ1-5,TRBV5-1,TRBD1,few
CASSFEVPHEQYF,TGTGCCAGCAGTTTTGAGGTGCCCCACGAGCAGTACTTC,13,TRBJ2-7,TRBV12-3/TRBV12-4,-,-
CASSLDGSPRNF,TGTGCCAGCAGCTTAGACGGCAGCCCCCGTAACTTT,12,TRBJ1-6,TRBV7-9,-,few
CASSRDGSSTDTQYF,TGTGCCAGCAGCCGCGACGGGTCTAGCACAGATACGCAGTATTTT,15,TRBJ2-3,TRBV7-9,-,-
CASSLAHTGELFF,TGTGCCAGCAGCTTAGCTCACACCGGGGAGCTGTTTTTT,13,TRBJ2-2,TRBV11-2,-,few
CASSRSGLVTDTQYF,TGTGCCAGCAGTCGTAGCGGGTTAGTCACAGATACGCAGTATTTT,15,TRBJ2-3,TRBV7-2,TRBD2,-
CASSVGRQYNEQFF,TGTGCCAGCAGCGTAGGGAGACAGTACAATGAGCAGTTCTTC,14,TRBJ2-1,TRBV9,-,-
CASSPIQGSGANVLTF,TGTGCCAGCAGTCCGATACAGGGCTCTGGGGCCAACGTCCTGACTTTC,16,TRBJ2-6,TRBV12-3/TRBV12-4,-,-
CSATILAGVPDTQYF,TGCAGTGCTACTATACTAGCGGGAGTGCCAGATACGCAGTATTTT,15,TRBJ2-3,TRBV20-1,TRBD2,-
CSVREPSTDTQYF,TGCAGTGTACGTGAACCCAGCACAGATACGCAGTATTTT,13,TRBJ2-3,TRBV20-1,-,few
CASSVLAGVVNNEQFF,TGCGCCAGCAGCGTACTAGCGGGAGTTGTCAACAATGAGCAGTTCTTC,16,TRBJ2-1,TRBV5-1,TRBD2,-
CASSKDGYTEAFF,TGTGCCAGCAGCAAGGACGGCTACACTGAAGCTTTCTTT,13,TRBJ1-1,TRBV3-1,-,few
CASSSMDGQETQYF,TGCGCCAGCAGCTCAATGGACGGACAAGAGACCCAGTACTTC,14,TRBJ2-5,TRBV5-1,-,-
CASSQGVGGETQYF,TGTGCCAGCAGCCAAGGAGTGGGAGGAGAGACCCAGTACTTC,14,TRBJ2-5,TRBV3-1,-,few
CATSREITGGSNYGYTF,TGTGCCACCAGCAGAGAAATCACAGGGGGCTCTAACTATGGCTACACCTTC,17,TRBJ1-2,TRBV15,TRBD1,-
CASMLLDSPLHF,TGTGCCAGCATGCTCTTGGACTCACCCCTCCACTTT,12,TRBJ1-6,TRBV2,-,few
CASSHNRGPDTGELFF,TGTGCCAGCAGCCATAACAGGGGTCCTGACACCGGGGAGCTGTTTTTT,16,TRBJ2-2,TRBV7-9,TRBD1,few
CASSYGTNEKLFF,TGTGCCAGCAGTTACGGGACGAACGAAAAACTGTTTTTT,13,TRBJ1-4,TRBV6-6,-,few
CASTGTNSYNEQFF,TGTGCCAGCACCGGGACCAACTCCTACAATGAGCAGTTCTTC,14,TRBJ2-1,TRBV2,-,few
CSASFGVMNTEAFF,TGCAGTGCTAGTTTTGGGGTAATGAACACTGAAGCTTTCTTT,14,TRBJ1-1,TRBV20-1,-,-